The sequence of this TCR beta chain was determined in a study of metastatic and nonmetastatic thyroid tumors. Study information: Peripheral blood and tumor or nodule samples from malignant and benign thyroid patients were compared.

Patients had received no treatment of any kind before thyroid surgery. Germline values: CDR1 SGHRS, CDR2 YFSETQ. Deletions cut 0 bases from V and 8 bases from J, with 6 bases between. This CDR3 spans 13 amino acids. With MiXCR, TCRdb called clones anew from the PCR reads. Among thousands of clones listed, 20% to 25% were seen once. The study, taken as a whole, reports: Relative to benign nodules, malignant thyroid tumors were reportedly characterized by significantly elevated TCR beta diversity in blood and tumor.

Comments on this clone: Its antigen is as yet unknown.

What was sequenced was tumor tissue. This chain links TRBV5-1 with TRBJ1-6; D is ambiguous. The sequence derives from a male donor with papillary thyroid cancer or a benign thyroid nodule (not recorded which). Some clones in this sample may be carry-over from other donors' samples. The CDR3 sequence: CASSLAMDSPLHF. In nucleotides, the CDR3 is TGCGCCAGCAGCTTGGCCATGGATTCACCCCTCCACTTT. The full variable domain, with the rest looked up from reference TRBV5-1 and TRBJ1-6, is KAGVTQTPRYLIKTRGQQVTLSCSPISGHRSVSWYQQTPGQGLQFLFEYFSETQRNKGNFPGRFSGRQFSNSRSEMNVSTLELGDSALYLCASSLAMDSPLHFGNGTRLTVT.